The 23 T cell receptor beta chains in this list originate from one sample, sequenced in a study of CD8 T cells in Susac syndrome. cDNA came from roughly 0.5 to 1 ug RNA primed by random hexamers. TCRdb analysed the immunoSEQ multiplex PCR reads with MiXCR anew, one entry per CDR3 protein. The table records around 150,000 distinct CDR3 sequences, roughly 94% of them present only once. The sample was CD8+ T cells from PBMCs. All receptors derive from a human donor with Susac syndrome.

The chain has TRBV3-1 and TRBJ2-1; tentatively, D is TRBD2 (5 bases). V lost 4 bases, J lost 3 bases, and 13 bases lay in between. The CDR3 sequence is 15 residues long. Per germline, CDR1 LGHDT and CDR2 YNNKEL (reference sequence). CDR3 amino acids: CASSPGLNGYNEQFF. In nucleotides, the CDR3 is TGTGCCAGCAGCCCCGGACTTAACGGCTACAATGAGCAGTTCTTC.

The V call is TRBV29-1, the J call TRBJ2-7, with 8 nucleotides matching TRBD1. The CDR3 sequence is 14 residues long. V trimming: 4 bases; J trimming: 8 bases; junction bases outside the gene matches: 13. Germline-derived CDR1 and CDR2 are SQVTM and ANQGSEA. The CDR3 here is CSVGGQTGVVQQYF. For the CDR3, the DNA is TGCAGCGTTGGTGGGCAGACAGGGGTCGTCCAGCAGTACTTC.

CDR3 amino acids: CATHGLAVTGELFF. The DNA of the CDR3 is TGTGCCACTCATGGACTAGCGGTGACCGGGGAGCTGTTTTTT. The V gene is TRBV19, the J gene TRBJ2-2, with 10 bases matching TRBD2. V shed 10 bases and J 5 bases; nucleotides not matched to a gene: 7. Germline values: CDR1 LNHDA, CDR2 SQIVND (reference sequence). This CDR3 is built from 14 residues.

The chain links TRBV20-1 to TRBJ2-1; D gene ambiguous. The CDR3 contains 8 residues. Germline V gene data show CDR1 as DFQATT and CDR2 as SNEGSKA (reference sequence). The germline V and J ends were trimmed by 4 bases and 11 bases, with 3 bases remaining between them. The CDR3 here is CSATKQFF. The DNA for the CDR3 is TGCAGTGCTACGAAGCAGTTCTTC.

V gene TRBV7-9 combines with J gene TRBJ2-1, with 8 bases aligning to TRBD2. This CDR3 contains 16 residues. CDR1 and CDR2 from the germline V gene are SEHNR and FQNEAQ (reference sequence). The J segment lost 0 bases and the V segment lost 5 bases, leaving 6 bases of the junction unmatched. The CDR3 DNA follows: TGTGCCAGCAGCCTACCGGGGGGGAGCTCCTACAATGAGCAGTTCTTC. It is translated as CASSLPGGSSYNEQFF.

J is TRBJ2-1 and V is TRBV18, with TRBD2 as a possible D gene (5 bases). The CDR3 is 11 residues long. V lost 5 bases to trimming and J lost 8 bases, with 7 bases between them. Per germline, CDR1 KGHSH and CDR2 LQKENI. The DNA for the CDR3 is TGTGCCAGCTCAGGGAGCCATGAGCAGTTCTTC. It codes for CASSGSHEQFF.

The CDR3 reads CASQLAGQPSGANVLTF. CDR3 nucleotides: TGTGCCAGCCAACTAGCGGGGCAACCCTCTGGGGCCAACGTCCTGACTTTC. This chain connects TRBV2 to TRBJ2-6, with 10 bases that match TRBD2. This CDR3 comprises 17 residues. The V and J ends lost 8 bases and 0 bases, in that order; junction bases with no gene match: 7. From germline, CDR1 is SNHLY and CDR2 FYNNEI.

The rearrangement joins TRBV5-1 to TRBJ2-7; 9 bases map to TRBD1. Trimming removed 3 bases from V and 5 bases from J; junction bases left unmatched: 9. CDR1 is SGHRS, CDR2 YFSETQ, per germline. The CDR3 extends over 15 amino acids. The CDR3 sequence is CASSWGDREVDEQYF. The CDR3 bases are TGCGCCAGCAGCTGGGGGGACAGGGAGGTCGACGAGCAGTACTTC.

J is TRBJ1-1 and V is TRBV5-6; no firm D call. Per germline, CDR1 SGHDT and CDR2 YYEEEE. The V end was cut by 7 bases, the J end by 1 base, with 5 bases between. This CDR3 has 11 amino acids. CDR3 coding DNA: TGTGCCAGCGGACCGAACACTGAAGCTTTCTTT. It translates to CASGPNTEAFF.

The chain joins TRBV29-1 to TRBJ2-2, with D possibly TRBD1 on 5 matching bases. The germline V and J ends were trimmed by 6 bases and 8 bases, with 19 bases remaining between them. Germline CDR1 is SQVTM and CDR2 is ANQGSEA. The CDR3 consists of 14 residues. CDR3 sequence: CSVGLGARAGELFF. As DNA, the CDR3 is TGCAGCGTAGGTCTGGGCGCCAGGGCTGGGGAGCTGTTTTTT.

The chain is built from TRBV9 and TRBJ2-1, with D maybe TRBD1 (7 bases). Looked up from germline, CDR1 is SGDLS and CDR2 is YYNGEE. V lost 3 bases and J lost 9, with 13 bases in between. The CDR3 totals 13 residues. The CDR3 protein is CASSASGGSEQFF. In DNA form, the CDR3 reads TGTGCCAGCAGCGCCTCAGGGGGGAGTGAGCAGTTCTTC.

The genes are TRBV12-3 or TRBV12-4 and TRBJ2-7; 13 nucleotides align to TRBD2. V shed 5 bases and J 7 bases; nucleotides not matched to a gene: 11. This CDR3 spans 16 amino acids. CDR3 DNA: TGTGCCAGCAGTGAAGGACTAGCGGGAGTCCTTGGGGAGCAGTACTTC. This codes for CASSEGLAGVLGEQYF.

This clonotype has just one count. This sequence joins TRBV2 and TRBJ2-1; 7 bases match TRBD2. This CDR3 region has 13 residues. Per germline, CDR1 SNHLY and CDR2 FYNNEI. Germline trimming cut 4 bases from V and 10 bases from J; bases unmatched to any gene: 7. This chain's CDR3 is CASSAAYSGEQFF. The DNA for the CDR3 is TGTGCCAGCAGTGCTGCCTATAGCGGGGAGCAGTTCTTC. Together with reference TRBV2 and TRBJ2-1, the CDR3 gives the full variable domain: EPEVTQTPSHQVTQMGQEVILRCVPISNHLYFYWYRQILGQKVEFLVSFYNNEISEKSEIFDDQFSVERPDGSNFTLKIRSTKLEDSAMYFCASSAAYSGEQFFGPGTRLTVL.

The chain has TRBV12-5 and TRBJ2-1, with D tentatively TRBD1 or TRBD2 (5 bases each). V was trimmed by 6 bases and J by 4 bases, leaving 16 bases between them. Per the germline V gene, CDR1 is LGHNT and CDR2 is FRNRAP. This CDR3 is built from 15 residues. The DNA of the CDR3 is TGTGCTAGTGGGGGACCGGGCCCTATGTACAATGAGCAGTTCTTC. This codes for CASGGPGPMYNEQFF.

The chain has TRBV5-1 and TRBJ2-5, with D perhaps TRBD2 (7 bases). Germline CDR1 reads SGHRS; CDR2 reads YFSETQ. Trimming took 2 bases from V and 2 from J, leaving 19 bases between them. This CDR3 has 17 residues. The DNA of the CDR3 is TGCGCCAGCAGCTTTAGTGTGAGCGGGGACACACAAGAGACCCAGTACTTC. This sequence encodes CASSFSVSGDTQETQYF.

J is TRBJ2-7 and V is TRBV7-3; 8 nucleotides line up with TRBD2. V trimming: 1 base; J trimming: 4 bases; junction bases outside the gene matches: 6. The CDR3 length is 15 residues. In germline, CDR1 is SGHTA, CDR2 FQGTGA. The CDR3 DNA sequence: TGTGCCAGCAGCTTAAGGCCTAGCGGGTGGTACGAGCAGTACTTC. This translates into CASSLRPSGWYEQYF.

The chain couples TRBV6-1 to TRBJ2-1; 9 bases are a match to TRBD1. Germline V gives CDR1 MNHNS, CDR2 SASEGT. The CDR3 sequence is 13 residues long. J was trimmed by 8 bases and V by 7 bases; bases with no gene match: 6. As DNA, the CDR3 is TGTGCCAGCACTCTGGGACAGGGCTATGAGCAGTTCTTC. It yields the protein CASTLGQGYEQFF.

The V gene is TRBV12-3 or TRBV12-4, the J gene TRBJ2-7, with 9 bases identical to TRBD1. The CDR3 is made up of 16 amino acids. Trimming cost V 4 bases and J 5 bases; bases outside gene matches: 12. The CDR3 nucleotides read TGTGCCAGCAGTTCCAGGGGGACAGGGATTCCCCACGAGCAGTACTTC. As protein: CASSSRGTGIPHEQYF.

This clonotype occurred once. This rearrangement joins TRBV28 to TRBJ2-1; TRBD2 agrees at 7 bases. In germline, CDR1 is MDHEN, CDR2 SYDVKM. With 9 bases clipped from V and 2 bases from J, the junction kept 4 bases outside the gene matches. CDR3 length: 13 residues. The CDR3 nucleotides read TGTGCCAGTCGGGAGGAAGCCTACAATGAGCAGTTCTTC. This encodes CASREEAYNEQFF.

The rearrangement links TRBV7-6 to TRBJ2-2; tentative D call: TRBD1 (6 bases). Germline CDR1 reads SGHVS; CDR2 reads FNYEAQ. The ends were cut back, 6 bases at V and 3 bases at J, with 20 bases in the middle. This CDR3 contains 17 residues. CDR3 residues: CASRGQNRESDTGELFF. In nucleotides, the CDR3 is TGTGCCAGCAGGGGTCAAAACAGGGAGTCGGACACCGGGGAGCTGTTTTTT. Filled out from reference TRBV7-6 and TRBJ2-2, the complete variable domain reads GAGVSQSPRYKVTKRGQDVALRCDPISGHVSLYWYRQALGQGPEFLTYFNYEAQQDKSGLPNDRFSAERPEGSISTLTIQRTEQRDSAMYRCASRGQNRESDTGELFFGEGSRLTVL.

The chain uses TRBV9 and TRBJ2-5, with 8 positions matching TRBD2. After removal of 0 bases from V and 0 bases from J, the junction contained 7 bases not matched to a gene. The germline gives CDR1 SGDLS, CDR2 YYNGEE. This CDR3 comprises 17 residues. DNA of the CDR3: TGTGCCAGCAGCGTAGCGGGGGCTAGCGGGTACCAAGAGACCCAGTACTTC. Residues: CASSVAGASGYQETQYF.

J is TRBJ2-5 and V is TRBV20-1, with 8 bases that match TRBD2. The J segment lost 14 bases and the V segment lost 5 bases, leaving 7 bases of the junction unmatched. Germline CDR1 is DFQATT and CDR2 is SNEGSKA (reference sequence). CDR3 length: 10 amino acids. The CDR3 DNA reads TGCAGTGCTCTGTCCGGGACTAGTTACTTC. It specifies CSALSGTSYF.

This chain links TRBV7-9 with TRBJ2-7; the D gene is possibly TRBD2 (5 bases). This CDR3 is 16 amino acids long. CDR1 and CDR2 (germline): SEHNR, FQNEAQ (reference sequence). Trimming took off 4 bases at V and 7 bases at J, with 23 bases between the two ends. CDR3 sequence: CASSSPPEGRVIEQYF. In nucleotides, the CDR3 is TGTGCCAGCAGCTCCCCACCAGAGGGAAGGGTAATAGAGCAGTACTTC.